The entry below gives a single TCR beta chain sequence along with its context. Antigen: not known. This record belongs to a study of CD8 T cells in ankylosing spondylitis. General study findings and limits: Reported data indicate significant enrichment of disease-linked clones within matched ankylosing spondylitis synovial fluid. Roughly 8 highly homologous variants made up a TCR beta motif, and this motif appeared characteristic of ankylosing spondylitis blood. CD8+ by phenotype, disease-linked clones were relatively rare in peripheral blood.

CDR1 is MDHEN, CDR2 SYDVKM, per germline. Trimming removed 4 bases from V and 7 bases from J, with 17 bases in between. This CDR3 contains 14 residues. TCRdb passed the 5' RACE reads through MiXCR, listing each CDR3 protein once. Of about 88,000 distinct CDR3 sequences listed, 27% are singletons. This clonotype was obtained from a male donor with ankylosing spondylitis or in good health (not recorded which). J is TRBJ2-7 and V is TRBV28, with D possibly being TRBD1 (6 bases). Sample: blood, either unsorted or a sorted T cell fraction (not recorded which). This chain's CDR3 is CASSSARAGDEQYV. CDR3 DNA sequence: TGTGCCAGCAGTTCAGCGCGGGCAGGGGATGAGCAGTACGTC.